This is a list of T cell receptor beta chains from one sample in a study of T cell repertoires in cytomegalovirus infection. What these receptors recognize is not known. In TCRdb, the reads were re-called with MiXCR into one record per CDR3 protein. The sample carries 800,000 to 950,000 distinct CDR3 sequences, 30% to 35% recorded once. Sequenced material: cultured CD8+ T cells from PBMCs, taken from culture after CMV antigen stimulation. All receptors derive from a human donor in good health (CMV status not recorded). Some clones in this sample may be carry-over from other donors' samples. Both conserved end residues are part of each CDR3. Each record gives: clone size, V gene, J gene, D gene, CDR3 DNA, CDR3 protein. D genes are given only for firm matches. Size is stated for part of the rows, as once, few or many counts, or as a class when the clone is expanded.

many	TRBV10-1	TRBJ2-1	.	TGCGCCAGCAGTGAGTCTATTTGGGTAGGGTCTTACAATGAGCAGTTCTTC	CASSESIWVGSYNEQFF
.	TRBV12-5	TRBJ2-2	.	TGTGCTAGTGGTTTGGTACTTTCTGGCGGTAAAAGTGCGAACACCGGGGAGCTGTTTTTT	CASGLVLSGGKSANTGELFF
.	TRBV7-9	TRBJ1-4	.	TGTGCCAGCAGCCGTCTTGCCGGGGGGAATGAAAAACTGTTTTTT	CASSRLAGGNEKLFF
many	TRBV12-3/TRBV12-4	TRBJ2-6	TRBD1	TGTGCCAGCAGTTTAGCGTGGGTCCCCAGGGGGCCTGGGGCCAACGTCCTGACTTTC	CASSLAWVPRGPGANVLTF
many	TRBV7-8	TRBJ2-1	TRBD2	TGTGCCAGCAGCTTGAGGCTAGCGGGAGACAATGAGCAGTTCTTC	CASSLRLAGDNEQFF
.	TRBV18	TRBJ2-5	.	TGTGCCAGCTCACCGACGCTAGTGAACCAAGAGACCCAGTACTTC	CASSPTLVNQETQYF
.	TRBV23-1	TRBJ1-6	TRBD1	TGCGCCAGCAGTCAGGAAACAGGACAGGGTTCATCCCCCCACCACTTT	CASSQETGQGSSPHHF
few	TRBV2	TRBJ1-2	.	TGTGCCAGCAAGACCCTGAGGTTTAACTATGGCTACACCTTC	CASKTLRFNYGYTF
.	TRBV6-1	TRBJ2-2	.	TGTGCCAGCAGCCTGAAGATACAGGGAGACACCGAGGAGCTGTTTTTT	CASSLKIQGDTEELFF
.	TRBV5-4	TRBJ1-2	.	TGTGCCAGCAGCCACCGGGGGGGCTCCCATGGCTACACCTTC	CASSHRGGSHGYTF
few	TRBV6-1	TRBJ1-1	TRBD1	TGTGCCAGCAGGGACAGGTTAAGGAACACTGAAGCTTTCTTT	CASRDRLRNTEAFF